A selection of T cell receptor beta chains follows, all from one sample in a study of cytotoxic CD8 clonotypes in ibrutinib-treated CLL. Assay: immunoSEQ multiplex PCR; the TCRdb copy retains only in-frame clones and omits some. The profile shows around 15,000 clones, 65% to 70% of them singletons. The specimen was PBMCs, collected before ibrutinib treatment. The origin of the receptors is a human donor with chronic lymphocytic leukemia. CDR3s include the opening cysteine and the closing phenylalanine or tryptophan. The order of the fields is J gene, V gene, D gene, clone size, CDR3 DNA, CDR3 protein. The D gene is left open where the match is weak. Some rows have no size entry. The others give once, few or many, or a class for an expanded clone.

TRBJ2-5 TRBV19 NA few TGTGCCAGTAGTACGACCTACACAGGGGAGACCCAGTACTTC CASSTTYTGETQYF
TRBJ2-2 TRBV2 NA NA TGTGCCAGCAGTGAAACAGTAACTGTGACCGGGGAGCTGTTTTTT CASSETVTVTGELFF
TRBJ2-3 TRBV30 NA NA TGTGCCTGGTCTCGCGGGGTTAAAGATACGCAGTATTTT CAWSRGVKDTQYF
TRBJ2-7 TRBV5-1 NA NA TGCGCCAGCAACTCAGGGTTCAACGAGCAGTACTTC CASNSGFNEQYF
TRBJ2-5 TRBV19 TRBD2 NA TGTGCCAGTAGTCCGGGACTAGCGGGGCTCCAAGAGACCCAGTACTTC CASSPGLAGLQETQYF
TRBJ2-2 TRBV7-5 NA once TGTGCCAGAAGCTTACCGGGGGTTTACACCGGGGAGCTGTTTTTT CARSLPGVYTGELFF
TRBJ2-7 TRBV7-3 TRBD1 NA TGTGCCAGCAGCTTGGACAGGAATCCGCTCTACGAGCAGTACTTC CASSLDRNPLYEQYF
TRBJ2-3 TRBV11-3 NA NA TGTGCCAGCAGCGTAAACTATGGAACAGGGGATACGCAGTATTTT CASSVNYGTGDTQYF
TRBJ2-7 TRBV5-1 TRBD1 NA TGCGCCAGCAGGCCTGGGACAGGGTCCTACGAGCAGTACTTC CASRPGTGSYEQYF
TRBJ1-2 TRBV5-5 NA NA TGTGCCAGCAGCCTCCTTCCAGGGGAGGGAGGCTACACCTTC CASSLLPGEGGYTF
TRBJ1-3 TRBV4-2 TRBD1 NA TGTGCCAGCAGCCAAGCTCATCGAGGACAGGGTGGACGGGGAAACACCATATATTTT CASSQAHRGQGGRGNTIYF
TRBJ1-1 TRBV9 TRBD1 NA TGTGCCAGCAGCCGGGGACAGCGGGACACTGAAGCTTTCTTT CASSRGQRDTEAFF
TRBJ2-5 TRBV9 NA NA TGTGCCAGCAGCGTACACAGCTCGACTCAAGAGACCCAGTACTTC CASSVHSSTQETQYF
TRBJ2-1 TRBV7-2 NA once TGTGCCAGCAGCTTATTGGCTACTCCCTCCTACAATGAGCAGTTCTTC CASSLLATPSYNEQFF
TRBJ1-1 TRBV5-6 TRBD1 NA TGTGCCAGCCAACCCGGGACAGGGAACCTGAACACTGAAGCTTTCTTT CASQPGTGNLNTEAFF
TRBJ1-2 TRBV2 NA few TGTGCCAGCAGTGGGTTAAGGGCAGACTATGGCTACACCTTC CASSGLRADYGYTF
TRBJ2-3 TRBV4-2 NA NA TGTGCCAGCAGCCAAGAGTGGGCGGCGACAGATACGCAGTATTTT CASSQEWAATDTQYF
TRBJ1-1 TRBV4-1 NA NA TGCGCCAGCAGCCAAGATGCGGTCCCGGGGAACACTGAAGCTTTCTTT CASSQDAVPGNTEAFF
TRBJ1-4 TRBV19 NA few TGTGCCAGTAGTCAGGCGGCGAACTTTGAAAAACTGTTTTTT CASSQAANFEKLFF
TRBJ2-5 TRBV11-2 TRBD1 once TGTGCCAGCAGCCCCGACAGGGAAGAGACCCAGTACTTC CASSPDREETQYF
TRBJ2-1 TRBV6-4 TRBD2 NA TGTGCCAGCAGTGCCATGGCGGGGGGCGCGGCAAATGAGCAGTTCTTC CASSAMAGGAANEQFF
TRBJ1-2 TRBV5-4 NA few TGTGCCAGCAGTCAATCGGGCAGGGAATACTATGGCTACACCTTC CASSQSGREYYGYTF
TRBJ1-2 TRBV7-8 NA few TGTGCCAGCAGCCTCCGGGACGGCAACTATGGCTACACCTTC CASSLRDGNYGYTF
TRBJ2-7 TRBV14 TRBD2 NA TGTGCCAGCAGCCAGTCTGCGGGGGTACGCTACGAGCAGTACTTC CASSQSAGVRYEQYF
TRBJ2-5 TRBV19 NA NA TGTGCCAGTAGTATATCCCCCAGAACACAAGAGACCCAGTACTTC CASSISPRTQETQYF
TRBJ2-3 TRBV6-6 NA few TGTGCCAGCAGTTACCCGACAGCCACAGATACGCAGTATTTT CASSYPTATDTQYF
TRBJ1-2 TRBV2 TRBD1 NA TGTGCCAGCAGTGAAGCCCGCGACAGGGTCTATGGCTACACCTTC CASSEARDRVYGYTF
TRBJ2-1 TRBV5-1 NA once TGCGCCAGCAGCTTTCAGGCAGGGAACTCCTACAATGAGCAGTTCTTC CASSFQAGNSYNEQFF
TRBJ2-5 TRBV7-2 TRBD2 NA TGTGCCAGCAGCTTTAGCGGGGGGCCAAGCGGGACCCAGTACTTC CASSFSGGPSGTQYF
TRBJ2-5 TRBV9 NA NA TGTGCCAGCAGCGTAGCTTCGAAGGAGACCCAGTACTTC CASSVASKETQYF
TRBJ2-3 TRBV29-1 NA NA TGCAGCCCTACAGCGGTTTACACAGATACGCAGTATTTT CSPTAVYTDTQYF
TRBJ2-3 TRBV5-1 TRBD2 NA TGCGCCAGCAGCTTGGGAGCGGGACCTACAGATACGCAGTATTTT CASSLGAGPTDTQYF
TRBJ1-5 TRBV25-1 NA NA TGTGCCAGCAGTGACGCGGGGTTCAATCAGCCCCAGCATTTT CASSDAGFNQPQHF
TRBJ2-1 TRBV5-6 TRBD1 NA TGTGCCAGCAGCCAGAACAGGGGGCTAAATTGGAATGAGCAGTTCTTC CASSQNRGLNWNEQFF
TRBJ1-5 TRBV6-5 NA NA TGTGCCAGCAGTTACGGGGGAAATCAGCCCCAGCATTTT CASSYGGNQPQHF
TRBJ2-5 TRBV5-1 NA NA TGCGCCAGCAGCTTGGCCGTAGGAGGGCAAGAGACCCAGTACTTC CASSLAVGGQETQYF
TRBJ1-3 TRBV4-1 NA NA TGCGCCAGCAGCCAACCGACAGCCTTCTCTGGAAACACCATATATTTT CASSQPTAFSGNTIYF
TRBJ1-1 TRBV11-3 NA NA TGTGCCAGCAGCTTAGAAGTCTGGGGCACTGAAGCTTTCTTT CASSLEVWGTEAFF
TRBJ2-7 TRBV29-1 TRBD1 NA TGCAGCGTGGTACTACAGGGGAGACCCTACGAGCAGTACTTC CSVVLQGRPYEQYF
TRBJ1-1 TRBV5-4 NA few TGTGCCAGCAGCTTGGCCGTAGGGAACACTGAAGCTTTCTTT CASSLAVGNTEAFF
TRBJ1-6 TRBV18 NA NA TGTGCCAGCTCACCAGAATACTCCTATAATTCACCCCTCCACTTT CASSPEYSYNSPLHF
TRBJ2-3 TRBV28 NA NA TGTGCCAGCAGCCCGTGGTGGACAGATACGCAGTATTTT CASSPWWTDTQYF
TRBJ1-4 TRBV4-1 NA NA TGCGCCAGCAGCCAAGAAAGCAGCTTTAATGAAAAACTGTTTTTT CASSQESSFNEKLFF
TRBJ2-7 TRBV2 NA few TGTGCCAGCGGCGGGACAGCAAACTACGAGCAGTACTTC CASGGTANYEQYF
TRBJ1-6 TRBV11-2 TRBD1 NA TGTGCCAGCAGCTTAGGGACAGGGTGGCGCGATTCACCCCTCCACTTT CASSLGTGWRDSPLHF
TRBJ2-5 TRBV11-3 NA NA TGTGCCAGCAGCCGCTCCCCGAAGGGGCAAGAGACCCAGTACTTC CASSRSPKGQETQYF
TRBJ1-2 TRBV9 TRBD1 NA TGTGCCAGCAGCGTAACGGGGGACAGCTATGGCTACACCTTC CASSVTGDSYGYTF
TRBJ2-1 TRBV4-3 TRBD2 NA TGCGCCAGCAGCCAAGTAGAACGGGGGGTGCAGTTCTTC CASSQVERGVQFF
TRBJ2-2 TRBV27 NA NA TGTGCCAGCAGTCTTCCCTCAACGGCCGGGGAGCTGTTTTTT CASSLPSTAGELFF
TRBJ2-3 TRBV19 NA NA TGTGCCAGTACCCCGGGGAGATCTAGCACAGATACGCAGTATTTT CASTPGRSSTDTQYF
TRBJ2-7 TRBV2 TRBD2 medium-sized TGTGCCAGCAGTGACCCGGGACTAGCGGAGGGCCTCTACGAGCAGTACTTC CASSDPGLAEGLYEQYF
TRBJ1-2 TRBV6-5 NA NA TGTGCCAGCAGTTCCCTCCTTGGGATCAATGGCTACACCTTC CASSSLLGINGYTF
TRBJ2-7 TRBV5-1 NA NA TGCGCCAGCAGCCTCCGGGTGGGGAACTACGAGCAGTACTTC CASSLRVGNYEQYF
TRBJ2-7 TRBV5-1 TRBD1 NA TGCGCCAGCGGACAGGGGCAAGGCTACGAGCAGTACTTC CASGQGQGYEQYF
TRBJ2-3 TRBV19 NA NA TGTGCCACCAATCGTTTTTTGGAAACCACAGATACGCAGTATTTT CATNRFLETTDTQYF